This T cell receptor (beta chain) was captured in a study of tumor and adjacent non-tumor tissue in lung cancer. About the study: Some 4.2 million productive TCRbeta reads were obtained per sample on average. Overall study results and limits: Tumor tissue had significantly higher TCR diversity than normal lung. In normal lung, the top 100 clones were significantly more dominant than in tumor.

The CDR3 length is 13 residues. Per the germline V gene, CDR1 is SGHAT and CDR2 is FQNNGV. This sample's RNA came from whole unsorted tissue. The normal lung tissue was taken more than 3 cm from the tumor edge. TCRbeta libraries were built with three rounds of nested PCR, modified from ARM-PCR. MiXCR, applied by TCRdb to the multiplex PCR reads, yields one record per CDR3 protein. The sample gives 35,000 to 55,000 distinct CDR3 sequences, 60% of which show up once; 35% to 50% is in the top ten. In regard to this clonotype: What it recognizes is unknown.

The TCR sequence derives from a man in his forties or fifties with non-small cell lung cancer. The specimen sequenced was distant non-tumor lung tissue. The genes are TRBV11-2 and TRBJ1-1, with D possibly matching TRBD1 (6 bases). The CDR3 DNA follows: TGTACCAACAGCGTACAGGGATACACTGAAGCTTTCTTT. Protein sequence: CTNSVQGYTEAFF.